This T cell receptor beta chain was sequenced during a study of early T cells in non-severe SARS-CoV-2 infection. V dropped 3 bases and J dropped 6 bases, with 12 bases sitting between them. CDR1 and CDR2 from the germline V gene are DFQATT and SNEGSKA (reference sequence). The length of the CDR3 is 13 residues. In TCRdb, the 5' RACE reads were re-called with MiXCR into one record per CDR3 protein. The data show tens of thousands of distinct CDR3 sequences, with over 4% seen just once and around 5% held by the top ten. This clonotype was counted many times. This receptor was taken from an adult who was a healthcare worker with PCR-confirmed SARS-CoV-2 infection or an uninfected control (not recorded which). Sequenced input: whole blood. This chain joins TRBV20-1 and TRBJ1-5; no clear D gene. The CDR3 DNA reads as TGCAGTGCTAGGGGTTTGTTCAGTCAGCCCCAGCATTTT. Protein product: CSARGLFSQPQHF.